The 10 T cell receptor beta chains below all came from one sample that was sequenced in a study of CD8 T cells in ankylosing spondylitis. TCRdb re-called the 5' RACE reads through MiXCR, storing one row per CDR3 protein. The sample records under 250,000 distinct CDR3 sequences, around 24% being singletons. What was sequenced was blood, either unsorted or a sorted T cell fraction (not recorded which). Receptors were obtained from a male donor with ankylosing spondylitis or in good health (not recorded which).

Here the CDR3 DNA reads TGCAGCGTTGAGTTCCGATCAGATACGCAGTATTTT. This encodes CSVEFRSDTQYF. This sequence joins TRBV29-1 and TRBJ2-3, with no clear D. The CDR3 sequence is 12 residues long. V was trimmed by 3 bases and J by 4 bases, leaving 8 bases between them. The V gene's germline CDR1 is SQVTM and CDR2 ANQGSEA.

This clonotype was observed many times. The V call is TRBV12-3 or TRBV12-4, the J call TRBJ1-1; 7 bases are a match to TRBD1. CDR3 length: 15 amino acids. Trimming took 8 bases from V and 6 from J; bases not matched to a gene: 15. CDR3: CASASVGQGVSEAFF. The CDR3 coding sequence is TGTGCCAGCGCTAGTGTGGGCCAGGGGGTTTCTGAAGCTTTCTTT.

This clonotype occurred a few times. This rearrangement joins TRBV18 to TRBJ1-5; 7 bases match TRBD1. Germline assignment: CDR1 KGHSH and CDR2 LQKENI. V lost 6 bases, J lost 7 bases, and 9 bases stayed unmatched. The CDR3 runs to 14 residues. The CDR3 loop reads CASSPGTVTQPQHF. In DNA, the CDR3 is TGTGCCAGCTCCCCCGGGACAGTGACACAGCCCCAGCATTTT.

The chain carries TRBV6-5 and TRBJ1-2; possible D gene TRBD1, 5 bases. The germline V gene encodes CDR1 MNHEY and CDR2 SVGAGI. This CDR3 spans 15 amino acids. V was cut by 0 bases and J by 2 bases, with 10 bases left in between. The CDR3: CASSYSRDSNYGYTF. The CDR3 region has the DNA TGTGCCAGCAGTTACTCCAGGGATTCGAACTATGGCTACACCTTC.

The gene calls are TRBV20-1 and TRBJ1-6, with D possibly TRBD1 on 5 matching bases. V was trimmed by 0 bases and J by 2 bases, leaving 11 bases between them. The V gene's germline CDR1 is DFQATT and CDR2 SNEGSKA (reference sequence). CDR3 length equals 16 residues. CDR3 DNA sequence: TGCAGTGCTAGAGATCCGGGGGTAGCCTATAATTCACCCCTCCACTTT. Translated: CSARDPGVAYNSPLHF.

The chain is built from TRBV20-1 and TRBJ1-1; no clear D gene. The germline V gene encodes CDR1 DFQATT and CDR2 SNEGSKA (reference sequence). Trimming pared 0 bases from V and 5 bases from J, leaving 7 bases between. The CDR3 length is 12 residues. DNA for the CDR3: TGCAGTGCTAGAGATCCTTATACTGAAGCTTTCTTT. It yields the protein CSARDPYTEAFF.

The chain joins TRBV6-1 to TRBJ2-3; tentatively, D is TRBD1 (6 bases). Germline assignment: CDR1 MNHNS and CDR2 SASEGT. CDR3 length equals 14 residues. V was trimmed by 6 bases and J by 5 bases, leaving 15 bases between them. In DNA form, the CDR3 reads TGTGCCAGCAGCGAACAGGGACGGGGAGATACGCAGTATTTT. Translated: CASSEQGRGDTQYF.

This clonotype was detected only a few times. DNA for the CDR3: TGCAGCGTTGGTCCAGCGGGAGTCGTCGGTGAGCAGTTCTTC. Amino acids: CSVGPAGVVGEQFF. The V gene is TRBV29-1, the J gene TRBJ2-1; 8 positions agree with TRBD2. From germline, CDR1 is SQVTM and CDR2 ANQGSEA. The J segment lost 9 bases and the V segment lost 4 bases, leaving 11 bases of the junction unmatched. There are 14 residues in the CDR3.

This clonotype came up many times. The rearrangement uses TRBV12-3 or TRBV12-4 and TRBJ2-2, with 7 positions matching TRBD1. V was clipped by 4 bases and J by 5 bases; unmatched bases: 10. This CDR3 contains 16 residues. The CDR3 is CASSSLGQQITGELFF. Here the CDR3 DNA reads TGTGCCAGCAGTTCCCTGGGACAGCAAATAACCGGGGAGCTGTTTTTT.

The table lists this clonotype with many counts. V is TRBV6-5 and J is TRBJ2-7, with D perhaps TRBD1 (5 bases). Germline-derived CDR1 and CDR2 are MNHEY and SVGAGI. The V and J ends lost 0 bases and 3 bases respectively, with 12 bases between them. The CDR3 totals 15 residues. For the CDR3, the DNA is TGTGCCAGCAGTTACTCGTTGCGACAGATCTACGAGCAGTACTTC. This codes for CASSYSLRQIYEQYF.